This entry describes one T cell receptor beta chain. The V and J ends lost 4 bases and 0 bases, in that order; junction bases with no gene match: 2. This CDR3 is built from 14 residues. In germline, CDR1 is MNHEY, CDR2 SMNVEV (reference sequence). The data stem from a study of blood T cell repertoires in COVID-19. For the study at large: There were acute and convalescent COVID-19 samples, and they came from the United States, Italy and Spain. Nucleic acid was either cDNA or gDNA, and it came from T cells, B-cell-depleted T cells, or PBMCs.

Under the authors' procedure: Estimates of nucleated cell counts were drawn from the amplification of reference gene primers. Repertoires were generated with immunoSEQ multiplex PCR, while TCRdb's copy carries only in-frame clones and drops some. D and trimming were read from the DNA, whereas the V and J calls and clone size are those reported in that table. This sample has some 80,000 clones, with around 84% found just once. The receptor's source is a woman aged 45-65 years with acute or convalescent COVID-19. V gene TRBV27 combines with J gene TRBJ1-1; 7 bases are shared with TRBD1. The sequenced sample was peripheral blood. The CDR3 loop is CASSSGQLNTEAFF. As DNA, the CDR3 is TGTGCCAGCAGTTCGGGACAGTTGAACACTGAAGCTTTCTTT.